This paragraph covers one T cell receptor (beta chain) sequence. The CDR3 covers 15 residues. Germline V gene sequence: CDR1 MNHEY, CDR2 SMNVEV (reference sequence). V gave up 5 bases and J gave up 4 bases, with 14 bases separating them. These data are taken from a study of cytomegalovirus exposure and HLA in healthy donors. Amplification used 60 Vbeta primers and 13 Jbeta primers. The data were produced by immunoSEQ multiplex PCR, yet TCRdb's version contains in-frame clones alone and is incomplete. This table holds about 88,000 clones. The genes are TRBV27 and TRBJ1-4; TRBD1 is a possible D gene (5 bases). The sequenced sample consisted of PBMCs. The TCR originated in a girl aged 5-17 years in good health and CMV-seropositive. The CDR3 bases are TGTGCCAGCAGTCCAACACGACAGAATAATGAAAAACTGTTTTTT. The encoded protein is CASSPTRQNNEKLFF.